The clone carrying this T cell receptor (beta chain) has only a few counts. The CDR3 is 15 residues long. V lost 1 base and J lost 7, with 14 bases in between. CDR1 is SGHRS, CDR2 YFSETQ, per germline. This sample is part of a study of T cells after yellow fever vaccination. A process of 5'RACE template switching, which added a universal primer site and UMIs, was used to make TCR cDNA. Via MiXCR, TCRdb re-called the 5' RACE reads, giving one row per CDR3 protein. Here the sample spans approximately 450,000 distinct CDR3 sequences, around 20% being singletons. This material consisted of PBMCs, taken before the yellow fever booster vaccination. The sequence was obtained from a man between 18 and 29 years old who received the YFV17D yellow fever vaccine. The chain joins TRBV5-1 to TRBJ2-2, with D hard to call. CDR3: CASSLSPTGDGELFF. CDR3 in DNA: TGCGCCAGCAGCTTGAGCCCAACTGGGGACGGGGAGCTGTTTTTT.